This T cell receptor beta chain was recorded in a study of T cells after yellow fever vaccination. The V end lost 3 bases, the J end lost 2 bases, and 12 bases lay between the germline ends. Germline assignment: CDR1 KGHDR and CDR2 SFDVKD. This CDR3 has 15 residues. TCRdb recomputed calls from the 5' RACE reads with MiXCR, one row per CDR3 protein. The repertoire holds about 240,000 distinct CDR3 sequences, with roughly 7.2% as singletons. Study-wide points: A weaker but faster secondary response was observed, peaking on day 5 versus 15.

In its sample, this clonotype was seen a few times. Its antigen is unidentified. This chain links TRBV24-1 with TRBJ2-5, with a tentative D call TRBD1 (6 bases). Specimen: CD4+ T cells sorted from PBMCs, collected 15 days after the yellow fever booster vaccination. The TCR originated in a man younger than 40 who received the YFV17D yellow fever vaccine. CDR3 bases: TGTGCCACCAGTGATGCCGGACAGATACAAGAGACCCAGTACTTC. Its protein product is CATSDAGQIQETQYF.